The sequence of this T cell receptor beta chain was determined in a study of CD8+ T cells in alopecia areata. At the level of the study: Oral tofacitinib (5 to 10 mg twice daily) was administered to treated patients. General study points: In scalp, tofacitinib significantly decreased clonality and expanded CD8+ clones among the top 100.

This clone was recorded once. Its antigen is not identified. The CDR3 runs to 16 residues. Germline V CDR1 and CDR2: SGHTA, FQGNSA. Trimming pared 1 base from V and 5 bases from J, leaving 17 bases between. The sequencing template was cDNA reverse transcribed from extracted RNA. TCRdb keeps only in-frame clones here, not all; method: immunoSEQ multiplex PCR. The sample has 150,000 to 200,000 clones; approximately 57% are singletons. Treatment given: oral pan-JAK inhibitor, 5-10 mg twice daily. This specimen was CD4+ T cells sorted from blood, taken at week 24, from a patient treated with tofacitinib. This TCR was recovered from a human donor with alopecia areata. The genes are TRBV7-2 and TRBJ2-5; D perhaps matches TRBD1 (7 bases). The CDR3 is CASSLVTGQGGETQYF. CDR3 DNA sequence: TGTGCCAGCAGCTTAGTAACGGGCCAGGGGGGCGAGACCCAGTACTTC.